Listed here are 3 T cell receptor beta chains from one sample, sequenced in a study of blood T cell repertoires in COVID-19 (dated by TCRdb to the early 2020s). Receptor libraries were prepared by the immunoSEQ multiplex PCR assay. TCRdb provides this immuneACCESS table in a form limited to in-frame rearrangements. Some clones are lacking; in checked studies, under half of them reflect an unresolved V gene, and why the rest are absent is not known. The sample table holds about 250,000 clones, of which 65% to 90% were seen once. Clones ranked in the top ten supply around a sixth of the sample. Material: PBMCs or T cells enriched from blood (not recorded which). All receptors derive from a man aged 18 to 30 who had recovered from COVID-19.

This clone was detected a few times. Additional DNA sequences in this sample encode the identical CDR3. This chain links TRBV4-2 with TRBJ2-2; TRBD2 matches 7 bases. V was clipped by 1 base and J by 1 base; unmatched bases: 0. There are 15 residues in the CDR3. Germline CDR1 is LGHNA and CDR2 is YNFKEQ. Here the CDR3 reads CASSQAGGNTGELFF. CDR3 in DNA: TGTGCCAGCAGCCAAGCGGGAGGGAACACCGGGGAGCTGTTTTTT.

The rearrangement joins TRBV4-1 to TRBJ2-1, with D perhaps TRBD1 (5 bases). The CDR3 is 15 residues long. Germline CDR1 MGHRA, CDR2 YSYEKL. Trimming shortened V by 0 bases and J by 8 bases, and 14 bases separated the two germline ends. CDR3 region: CASSQDHGLGDEQFF. The CDR3 DNA follows: TGCGCCAGCAGCCAAGATCACGGATTAGGGGATGAGCAGTTCTTC.

The V gene is TRBV30, the J gene TRBJ1-4; D call uncertain. The CDR3 loop spans 12 amino acids. V shed 0 bases and J shed 7 bases, with 6 bases lying between them. The germline CDR1 and CDR2 sequences are GTSNPN and SVGIG (reference sequence). Here the CDR3 reads CAWSVNGEKLFF. The CDR3 DNA reads as TGTGCCTGGAGTGTAAACGGTGAAAAACTGTTTTTT.